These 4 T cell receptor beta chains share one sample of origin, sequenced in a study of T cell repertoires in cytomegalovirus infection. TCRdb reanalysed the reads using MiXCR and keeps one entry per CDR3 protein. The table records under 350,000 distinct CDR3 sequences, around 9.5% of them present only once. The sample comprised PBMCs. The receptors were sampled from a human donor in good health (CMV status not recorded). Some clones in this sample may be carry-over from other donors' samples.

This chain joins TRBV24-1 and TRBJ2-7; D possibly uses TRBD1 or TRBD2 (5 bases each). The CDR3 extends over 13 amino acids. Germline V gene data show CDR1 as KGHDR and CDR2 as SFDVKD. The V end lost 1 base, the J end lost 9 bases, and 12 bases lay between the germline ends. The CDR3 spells CATSDFDGDGQYF. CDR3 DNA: TGTGCCACCAGTGATTTCGACGGGGACGGGCAGTACTTC.

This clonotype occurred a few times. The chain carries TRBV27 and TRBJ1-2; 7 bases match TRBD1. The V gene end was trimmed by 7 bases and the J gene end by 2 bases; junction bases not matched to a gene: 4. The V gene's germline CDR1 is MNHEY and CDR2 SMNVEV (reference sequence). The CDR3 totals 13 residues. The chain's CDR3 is CASTTGANYGYTF. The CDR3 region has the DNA TGTGCCAGCACAACAGGGGCCAACTATGGCTACACCTTC.

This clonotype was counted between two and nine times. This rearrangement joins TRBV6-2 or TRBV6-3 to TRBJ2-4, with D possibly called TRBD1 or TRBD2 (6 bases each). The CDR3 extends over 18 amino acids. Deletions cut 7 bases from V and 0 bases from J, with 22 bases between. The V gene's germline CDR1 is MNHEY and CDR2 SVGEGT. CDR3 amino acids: CASTTGGTRIIAKNIQYF. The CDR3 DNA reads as TGTGCCAGCACCACGGGCGGGACAAGGATTATAGCCAAAAACATTCAGTACTTC.

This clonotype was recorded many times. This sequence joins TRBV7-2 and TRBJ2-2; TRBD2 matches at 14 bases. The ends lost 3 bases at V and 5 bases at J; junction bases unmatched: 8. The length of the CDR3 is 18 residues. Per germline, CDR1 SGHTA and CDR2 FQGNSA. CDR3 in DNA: TGTGCCAGCAGCTTGGGACTAGCGGGGGCCCCGGGGACCGGGGAGCTGTTTTTT. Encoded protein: CASSLGLAGAPGTGELFF.